Listed below are T cell receptor beta chains from one sample, sequenced in a study of shared clonotypes between healthy human individuals. Only in-frame clones appear in the TCRdb table, and some are missing; sequencing was by immunoSEQ multiplex PCR. This table has fewer than 3 million clones, less than 95% appearing once. The sample was naive CD4+ T cells from PBMCs. The receptors come from a man aged 18-30 years in good health. Some clones in this sample may be carry-over from other donors' samples. Both conserved end residues are part of each CDR3. Fields, in order: J gene, CDR3 length, D gene, V gene, CDR3 protein. D genes are given only for firm matches.

J gene: TRBJ1-2; CDR3 length: 14; D gene: NA; V gene: TRBV2; CDR3 protein: CASTPMGSNYGYTF
J gene: TRBJ2-7; CDR3 length: 12; D gene: TRBD1; V gene: TRBV28; CDR3 protein: CASKDRSHEQYF
J gene: TRBJ2-1; CDR3 length: 14; D gene: NA; V gene: TRBV27; CDR3 protein: CASSSQGWDNEQFF
J gene: TRBJ1-1; CDR3 length: 11; D gene: NA; V gene: TRBV6-6; CDR3 protein: CASTGQSEAFF
J gene: TRBJ2-6; CDR3 length: 16; D gene: NA; V gene: TRBV27; CDR3 protein: CASSFGRSSGANVLTF
J gene: TRBJ1-1; CDR3 length: 13; D gene: NA; V gene: TRBV2; CDR3 protein: CASSVLENTEAFF
J gene: TRBJ2-1; CDR3 length: 14; D gene: NA; V gene: TRBV5-1; CDR3 protein: CASSLEGSLGEQFF
J gene: TRBJ2-7; CDR3 length: 14; D gene: NA; V gene: TRBV10-3; CDR3 protein: CAISESGGSRGQYF
J gene: TRBJ2-2; CDR3 length: 14; D gene: TRBD1; V gene: TRBV29-1; CDR3 protein: CSVGTGVDTGELFF
J gene: TRBJ2-3; CDR3 length: 13; D gene: NA; V gene: TRBV5-1; CDR3 protein: CASSSGVGTAQYF
J gene: TRBJ1-5; CDR3 length: 14; D gene: TRBD1; V gene: TRBV6-1; CDR3 protein: CASILTGSYQPQHF
J gene: TRBJ2-1; CDR3 length: 15; D gene: NA; V gene: TRBV7-3; CDR3 protein: CASSLTRDVYNEQFF
J gene: TRBJ2-2; CDR3 length: 21; D gene: TRBD2; V gene: TRBV27; CDR3 protein: CASSSNGPGRPDRGDTGELFF
J gene: TRBJ2-1; CDR3 length: 15; D gene: NA; V gene: TRBV27; CDR3 protein: CASSPQTPWPNEQFF
J gene: TRBJ1-2; CDR3 length: 13; D gene: NA; V gene: TRBV5-4; CDR3 protein: CASSRAGGKGYTF
J gene: TRBJ1-2; CDR3 length: 17; D gene: NA; V gene: TRBV4-1; CDR3 protein: CASSQEFTGPVRYGYTF
J gene: TRBJ2-1; CDR3 length: 13; D gene: NA; V gene: TRBV9; CDR3 protein: CASSVDSFREQFF
J gene: TRBJ2-5; CDR3 length: 14; D gene: NA; V gene: TRBV10-2; CDR3 protein: CASRGGGPIETQYF
J gene: TRBJ1-5; CDR3 length: 14; D gene: TRBD1; V gene: TRBV9; CDR3 protein: CASSVRDRESAQHF
J gene: TRBJ1-1; CDR3 length: 13; D gene: TRBD1; V gene: TRBV11-3; CDR3 protein: CASSPGQGTEAFF
J gene: TRBJ1-1; CDR3 length: 15; D gene: NA; V gene: TRBV5-1; CDR3 protein: CASSFSGIENTEAFF
J gene: TRBJ1-4; CDR3 length: 15; D gene: NA; V gene: TRBV9; CDR3 protein: CASSVVRATNEKLFF
J gene: TRBJ1-3; CDR3 length: 15; D gene: NA; V gene: TRBV19; CDR3 protein: CASRTGLNSGNTIYF
J gene: TRBJ2-5; CDR3 length: 13; D gene: NA; V gene: TRBV30; CDR3 protein: CAWSRGAGETQYF
J gene: TRBJ2-1; CDR3 length: 14; D gene: TRBD1; V gene: TRBV5-1; CDR3 protein: CASSVDRAYNEQFF
J gene: TRBJ1-2; CDR3 length: 14; D gene: NA; V gene: TRBV7-9; CDR3 protein: CASSLPDLNYGYTF
J gene: TRBJ2-2; CDR3 length: 18; D gene: NA; V gene: TRBV23-1; CDR3 protein: CASSQDPVPPRYTGELFF
J gene: TRBJ1-1; CDR3 length: 14; D gene: NA; V gene: TRBV7-6; CDR3 protein: CASSPKQGPTVAFF
J gene: TRBJ2-3; CDR3 length: 18; D gene: TRBD2; V gene: TRBV10-3; CDR3 protein: CAISRIRTSGRYTDTQYF
J gene: TRBJ2-5; CDR3 length: 13; D gene: NA; V gene: TRBV28; CDR3 protein: CASSLISSETQYF
J gene: TRBJ2-7; CDR3 length: 14; D gene: TRBD1; V gene: TRBV5-1; CDR3 protein: CASSFTGAETEQYF
J gene: TRBJ2-5; CDR3 length: 17; D gene: TRBD2; V gene: TRBV7-9; CDR3 protein: CASSFPRLAGEGETQYF
J gene: TRBJ2-1; CDR3 length: 18; D gene: TRBD2; V gene: TRBV5-1; CDR3 protein: CASSLRPSGPPWVNEQFF
J gene: TRBJ2-5; CDR3 length: 13; D gene: NA; V gene: TRBV6-1; CDR3 protein: CASSEHWQETQYF
J gene: TRBJ2-3; CDR3 length: 14; D gene: NA; V gene: TRBV23-1; CDR3 protein: CASSPTSLPETQYF
J gene: TRBJ2-1; CDR3 length: 13; D gene: NA; V gene: TRBV7-9; CDR3 protein: CASSPSSYNEQFF
J gene: TRBJ2-1; CDR3 length: 14; D gene: NA; V gene: TRBV5-1; CDR3 protein: CASSLAAGKDEQFF
J gene: TRBJ1-1; CDR3 length: 16; D gene: TRBD1; V gene: TRBV28; CDR3 protein: CASSSTGTGWVGRTFF
J gene: TRBJ2-3; CDR3 length: 13; D gene: TRBD2; V gene: TRBV2; CDR3 protein: CASSDRGGDTQYF
J gene: TRBJ1-5; CDR3 length: 20; D gene: NA; V gene: TRBV5-8; CDR3 protein: CASRQREQSARVGSNQPQHF
J gene: TRBJ2-7; CDR3 length: 16; D gene: TRBD2; V gene: TRBV14; CDR3 protein: CASSPPSGRARYEQYF
J gene: TRBJ1-1; CDR3 length: 11; D gene: NA; V gene: TRBV28; CDR3 protein: CASITDTEAFF
J gene: TRBJ2-7; CDR3 length: 14; D gene: TRBD2; V gene: TRBV7-6; CDR3 protein: CASSLGLASYEQYF
J gene: TRBJ2-7; CDR3 length: 15; D gene: TRBD2; V gene: TRBV6-1; CDR3 protein: CASRPGLAGLYEQYF
J gene: TRBJ1-2; CDR3 length: 14; D gene: TRBD1; V gene: TRBV5-1; CDR3 protein: CASSPGQVGEGYTF
J gene: TRBJ2-7; CDR3 length: 16; D gene: NA; V gene: TRBV28; CDR3 protein: CASSLLNAGKAYEQYF
J gene: TRBJ2-7; CDR3 length: 13; D gene: NA; V gene: TRBV19; CDR3 protein: CAPAGTRDYEQYF
J gene: TRBJ1-1; CDR3 length: 14; D gene: NA; V gene: TRBV9; CDR3 protein: CASSVAAGDTEAFF
J gene: TRBJ1-5; CDR3 length: 15; D gene: NA; V gene: TRBV6-1; CDR3 protein: CASSESSGDSQPQHF
J gene: TRBJ1-4; CDR3 length: 14; D gene: TRBD1; V gene: TRBV7-9; CDR3 protein: CASSGTGPYEKLFF
J gene: TRBJ1-1; CDR3 length: 13; D gene: NA; V gene: TRBV28; CDR3 protein: CASRLGLNTEAFF
J gene: TRBJ2-1; CDR3 length: 15; D gene: NA; V gene: TRBV7-3; CDR3 protein: CASSQLARSLNEQFF
J gene: TRBJ1-1; CDR3 length: 16; D gene: NA; V gene: TRBV7-9; CDR3 protein: CASSLLPVGVDTEAFF
J gene: TRBJ2-7; CDR3 length: 14; D gene: NA; V gene: TRBV5-6; CDR3 protein: CASSLGRPHREQYF
J gene: TRBJ1-4; CDR3 length: 16; D gene: NA; V gene: TRBV5-3; CDR3 protein: CARRGAENATNEKLFF
J gene: TRBJ2-5; CDR3 length: 16; D gene: NA; V gene: TRBV27; CDR3 protein: CASSQGSGLGQETQYF
J gene: TRBJ1-1; CDR3 length: 13; D gene: NA; V gene: TRBV5-5; CDR3 protein: CASSLTPNTEAFF
J gene: TRBJ1-1; CDR3 length: 13; D gene: TRBD1; V gene: TRBV2; CDR3 protein: CASGGQQNTEAFF
J gene: TRBJ2-5; CDR3 length: 11; D gene: NA; V gene: TRBV7-2; CDR3 protein: CASSFKETQYF
J gene: TRBJ2-7; CDR3 length: 13; D gene: NA; V gene: TRBV11-2; CDR3 protein: CASSLRQTAEQYF